This note documents a single T cell receptor beta chain sequence. Its target is unknown. V gave up 2 bases and J gave up 10 bases; unmatched junction bases: 6. Germline values: CDR1 PRHDT, CDR2 FYEKMQ (reference sequence). The CDR3 is 15 amino acids. This sample is part of a study of beta chain features in type 1 diabetes. Looking at the study overall: All of the samples together had 85 million to 140 million sorted cells examined. Notes on the study in general: Type 1 diabetes patients had TCRB CDR3s that were shorter (moderately but significantly so) in all four CD4+ subsets. Cells with high TCR expression could be over-represented by cDNA sequencing.

The isolated RNA, all of it, was reverse transcribed, so expressed TCRB transcripts were what got sequenced. Assay: immunoSEQ multiplex PCR; the TCRdb copy retains only in-frame clones and omits some. The profile covers 550,000 to 850,000 clones, with about an eighth appearing a single time and about 0.02% taken by the ten largest. The chain uses TRBV13 and TRBJ1-6; 9 bases line up with TRBD1. The specimen sequenced was naive CD4+ T cells from blood. The clonotype originates from a man aged 18 to 29 with type 1 diabetes. The CDR3 spells CASSLTRQGGSPLHF. The CDR3 nucleotides read TGTGCCAGCAGCTTAACCCGACAGGGGGGATCACCCCTCCACTTT.